This T cell receptor beta chain derives from a study of T cell clonality in common variable immunodeficiency. The CDR3 is 13 amino acids. V trimming: 4 bases; J trimming: 4 bases; junction bases outside the gene matches: 2. The germline gives CDR1 SNHLY, CDR2 FYNNEI. Worth noting for this clone: Antigen: not known. From the germline J gene comes the end of the CDR3, since the read stops 3 residues before it.

Generated by immunoSEQ multiplex PCR, the TCRdb table keeps only in-frame clones and is missing some. This table holds 30,000 to 40,000 clones with no singletons; the top ten claim around 6.9%. Whole-study results and caveats: Common variable immunodeficiency TCR beta sequences reportedly had fewer deletions and N-nucleotide insertions. CVID subjects shared fewer TCRbeta clones than healthy controls did.

The material sequenced was peripheral blood mononuclear cells. This clonotype was sampled from a human donor with common variable immunodeficiency. The chain couples TRBV2 to TRBJ2-3; 7 nucleotides line up with TRBD2. CDR3 DNA, as far as it was read: TGTGCCAGCAGTGCAGGGAGGGCAGATACG. Translation gives CASSAGRADT. The whole CDR3 sequence is CASSAGRADTQYF.